These T cell receptor beta chains were read from a single sample in a study of shared clonotypes between healthy human individuals. TCRdb keeps only in-frame clones here, not all; method: immunoSEQ multiplex PCR. The table shows about 700,000 clones, with approximately 79% occurring only once. The sample comprised memory CD4+ T cells sorted from blood. The origin of the receptors is a young woman in good health. Each CDR3 is given with its conserved first and last residue. The D gene is left open where the match is weak. Size is omitted from some rows. Given values are once, few, many or a class for expanded clones.

clone_size	v_call	j_call	d_call	cdr3_nt	cdr3_aa
few	TRBV15	TRBJ2-5	NA	TGTGCCACCGGAACGCGGGACATCCGGGGAGAGACCCAGTACTTC	CATGTRDIRGETQYF
NA	TRBV10-1	TRBJ1-2	NA	TGCGCCAGCAGTGAGTCTAAACTCAACTATGGCTACACCTTC	CASSESKLNYGYTF
NA	TRBV19	TRBJ1-5	TRBD1	TGTGCCAGTAGCACAGGGACAGGGGAACAGCCCCAGCATTTT	CASSTGTGEQPQHF
few	TRBV1	TRBJ2-5	NA	TGCACCAGCAGCCAAGATTGGAGCGGACTCCCCCAAGAGACCCAGTACTTC	CTSSQDWSGLPQETQYF
NA	TRBV14	TRBJ2-5	TRBD1	TGTGCCAGCAGCCAGCAGGGGGCTGGAGAGCAGTACTTC	CASSQQGAGEQYF
NA	TRBV29-1	TRBJ2-3	TRBD2	TGCAGCGTTGAGCCTAGCGGGAGGGGAGATACGCAGTATTTT	CSVEPSGRGDTQYF
NA	TRBV2	TRBJ2-7	NA	TGTGCCAGCAGTGGGGGCGGCGGGTCCTACGAGCAGTACTTC	CASSGGGGSYEQYF
many	TRBV11-2	TRBJ1-2	NA	TGTGCCAGCAGTTCGCTGGTAACAGGCTACACCTTC	CASSSLVTGYTF
NA	TRBV11-2	TRBJ2-6	NA	TGTGCCAGCAGCTTAAGGGTTAAGGGACACTCTGGGGCCAACGTCCTGACTTTC	CASSLRVKGHSGANVLTF
NA	TRBV27	TRBJ1-4	NA	TGTGCCAGCAGTTTTATAGGGAGAGGGAACGAAAAACTGTTTTTT	CASSFIGRGNEKLFF
NA	TRBV11-1	TRBJ1-2	NA	TGTGCCAGCAGCTTAGGAAACAGCAACTATGGCTACACCTTC	CASSLGNSNYGYTF
NA	TRBV27	TRBJ1-1	NA	TGTGCCAGCGGTTTCGGACGCGCCAGGGGAACTGAAGCTTTCTTT	CASGFGRARGTEAFF
NA	TRBV29-1	TRBJ1-4	NA	TGCAGCGTTGACCTTAATGAAAAACTGTTTTTT	CSVDLNEKLFF
NA	TRBV6-6	TRBJ2-3	TRBD2	TGTGCCAGCAGTTACCTAGCGGGAGTTGGCACAGATACGCAGTATTTT	CASSYLAGVGTDTQYF
NA	TRBV28	TRBJ2-7	NA	TGTGCCAGCAGGGTTAACTACGAGCAGTACTTC	CASRVNYEQYF
NA	TRBV11-3	TRBJ2-1	NA	TGTGCCAGCAGCTTAGATTGGGGCAGACAGTTCTTC	CASSLDWGRQFF
NA	TRBV7-9	TRBJ1-5	TRBD1	TGTGCCAGCAGCCCACAGGGGGCAGGTAATCAGCCCCAGCATTTT	CASSPQGAGNQPQHF
many	TRBV10-3	TRBJ2-7	TRBD2	TGTGCCATCAGTAAGCTAGCGGGAGCCTACGAGCAGTACTTC	CAISKLAGAYEQYF
NA	TRBV28	TRBJ2-7	NA	TGTGCCAGCAGCTCAGGGGGGGTGATGACAGGGGACTACGAGCAGTACTTC	CASSSGGVMTGDYEQYF
NA	TRBV5-4	TRBJ2-7	TRBD2	TGTGCCAGCAGCCAAGGGGCTAGCGGGAGCTACGAGCAGTACTTC	CASSQGASGSYEQYF
NA	TRBV18	TRBJ1-5	NA	TGTGCCAGCTCACCGCAGGGCAATCAGCCCCAGCATTTT	CASSPQGNQPQHF
NA	TRBV5-1	TRBJ2-1	NA	TGCGCCAGCAGCTTGTTGGGCCTCTCCTACAATGAGCAGTTCTTC	CASSLLGLSYNEQFF
NA	TRBV29-1	TRBJ2-3	TRBD2	TGCAGCGTTGGGATGGGCGGGAGCGGCACAGATACGCAGTATTTT	CSVGMGGSGTDTQYF
NA	TRBV28	TRBJ1-2	TRBD1	TGTGCCAGCAGTTTTGGACAGGGGAGCTATGGCTACACCTTC	CASSFGQGSYGYTF
once	TRBV18	TRBJ2-5	TRBD2	TGTGCCAGCTCACCCGGACTAGCGGGCTGGGAGACCCAGTACTTC	CASSPGLAGWETQYF
NA	TRBV6-1	TRBJ2-7	TRBD2	TGTGCCAGCAGTCGGACTAGCGGAGAACCCTACGAGCAGTACTTC	CASSRTSGEPYEQYF